A single sample is the source of the 8 T cell receptor beta chains below, sequenced in a study of regulatory T cells in long-lasting Graves disease. iRepertoire HTBI primers and Arm-PCR of CDR3 regions built TCR beta libraries. Via MiXCR, TCRdb re-called the multiplex PCR reads, giving one row per CDR3 protein. Of fewer than 350,000 distinct CDR3 sequences listed, 18% were seen once; the top ten hold less than 45%. The time point here: newly diagnosed GD, antithyroid drugs for less than 3 months. The TCR library was made from RNA that had been extracted from PBMCs in TRIzol. The specimen comprised peripheral blood mononuclear cells (PBMCs), sampled at new diagnosis, from a patient treated with antithyroid drugs. The receptors were sampled from a female donor with Graves disease.

For this clonotype: Its ends do not fully match the called genes, so a read error is possible. V is TRBV29-1 and J is TRBJ2-7; 10 bases fit TRBD1. This CDR3 comprises 15 residues. Germline loops: CDR1 SQVTM, CDR2 ANQGSEA. Here the CDR3 DNA reads TGCAGCGCCGGAATTTGGGACAGGGGCTCCCACGAGCAGTACTTC. Translation gives CSAGIWDRGSHEQYF.

This rearrangement joins TRBV6-1 to TRBJ1-2, with D uncertain. Per germline, CDR1 MNHNS and CDR2 SASEGT. The CDR3 extends over 15 amino acids. Trimming shortened V by 6 bases and J by 2 bases, and 16 bases separated the two germline ends. The CDR3 bases are TGTGCCAGCAGCCCATCGGTTTGGGTGAACTATGGCTACACCTTC. Protein: CASSPSVWVNYGYTF.

This clonotype was counted ten times or more. The rearrangement joins TRBV5-1 to TRBJ2-2, with D possibly TRBD1 on 5 matching bases. The germline gives CDR1 SGHRS, CDR2 YFSETQ. The V end lost 4 bases, the J end lost 6 bases, and 19 bases lay between the germline ends. CDR3 size: 16 residues. This chain's CDR3 is CASSIGHRSYPGELFF. In DNA, the CDR3 is TGCGCCAGCAGCATAGGACACAGGTCCTACCCCGGGGAGCTGTTTTTT. Supplemented by reference TRBV5-1 and TRBJ2-2, the full variable domain reads KAGVTQTPRYLIKTRGQQVTLSCSPISGHRSVSWYQQTPGQGLQFLFEYFSETQRNKGNFPGRFSGRQFSNSRSEMNVSTLELGDSALYLCASSIGHRSYPGELFFGEGSRLTVL.

The table lists this clonotype with many counts. The chain recombines TRBV2 with TRBJ1-1; 7 bases are a match to TRBD1. Germline V gives CDR1 SNHLY, CDR2 FYNNEI. J gave up 3 bases and V 7 bases, and 5 bases lay outside the gene matches. The CDR3 length is 13 residues. The CDR3 reads CASTPGGYTEAFF. The CDR3 DNA reads as TGTGCCAGCACCCCAGGGGGGTACACTGAAGCTTTCTTT.

This clonotype was counted ten times or more. The genes are TRBV30 and TRBJ1-1; D not resolved. The CDR3 totals 13 residues. Trimming pared 3 bases from V and 0 bases from J, leaving 8 bases between. The germline V gene has CDR1 GTSNPN and CDR2 SVGIG (reference sequence). CDR3: CAWSAQMNTEAFF. The CDR3 nucleotides read TGTGCCTGGAGCGCTCAAATGAACACTGAAGCTTTCTTT.

This clonotype was detected ten times or more. With a much larger clone just one base away, this may be a read error. The gene calls are TRBV28 and TRBJ1-1, with D possibly matching TRBD1 (5 bases). Germline CDR1 and CDR2: MDHEN and SYDVKM. This CDR3 is built from 15 residues. CDR3 coding DNA: TGTGCCAGCAGTTCGGGACTCCTTGAAATGACTGAAGCTTCCTTT. Protein: CASSSGLLEMTEASF. Full variable domain (rest looked up from reference TRBV28 and TRBJ1-1): DVKVTQSSRYLVKRTGEKVFLECVQDMDHENMFWYRQDPGLGLRLIYFSYDVKMKEKGDIPEGYSVSREKKERFSLILESASTNQTSMYLCASSSGLLEMTEASFGQGTRLTVV.

J is TRBJ2-5 and V is TRBV12-3 or TRBV12-4; D tentatively fits TRBD1 or TRBD2 (5 bases each). The CDR3 extends over 15 amino acids. Trimming shortened V by 2 bases and J by 1 base, and 11 bases separated the two germline ends. CDR3 nucleotides: TGTGCCAGCAGTTTAAGCGGTAGGGGCCAAGAGACCCAGTACTTC. It yields the protein CASSLSGRGQETQYF.

Details on this clonotype: It may be a read error: a sequence one base away is much more abundant. The chain carries TRBV29-1 and TRBJ2-1; the D gene is possibly TRBD1 (6 bases). The CDR3 is 13 residues long. Germline V gives CDR1 SQVTM, CDR2 ANQGSEA. Trimming shortened V by 7 bases and J by 10 bases, and 20 bases separated the two germline ends. CDR3: CSAAPGQSYEQFF. In DNA, the CDR3 is TGCAGCGCCGCCCCTGGACAGTCCTACGAGCAGTTCTTC.